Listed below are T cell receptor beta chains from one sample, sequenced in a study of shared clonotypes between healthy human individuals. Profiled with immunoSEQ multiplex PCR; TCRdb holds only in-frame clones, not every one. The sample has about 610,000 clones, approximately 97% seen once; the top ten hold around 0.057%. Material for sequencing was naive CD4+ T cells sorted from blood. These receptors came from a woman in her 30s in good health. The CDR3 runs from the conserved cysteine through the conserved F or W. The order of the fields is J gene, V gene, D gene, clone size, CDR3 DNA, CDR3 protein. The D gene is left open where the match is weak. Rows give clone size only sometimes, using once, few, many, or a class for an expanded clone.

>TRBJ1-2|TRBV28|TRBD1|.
TGTGCCAGCAGTTCCGGACAGGGGACCACAGGCTACACCTTC
CASSSGQGTTGYTF
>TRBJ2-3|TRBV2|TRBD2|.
TGTGCCAGCAGTTCCGATCTTCCGGGACTAGCGGGAGTTTTCGCAGATACGCAGTATTTT
CASSSDLPGLAGVFADTQYF
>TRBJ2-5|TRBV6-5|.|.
TGTGCCAGCAGTTACGTGGCCCCAGGACAAGAGACCCAGTACTTC
CASSYVAPGQETQYF
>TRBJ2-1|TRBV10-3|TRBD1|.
TGTGCCATCAGTATACAGGGGTTCGACAATGAGCAGTTCTTC
CAISIQGFDNEQFF
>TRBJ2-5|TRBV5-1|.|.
TGCGCCAGCAGCTGGGGGACCGTAAAAGAGACCCAGTACTTC
CASSWGTVKETQYF
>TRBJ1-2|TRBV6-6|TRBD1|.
TGTGCCAGCAGTTGGACAGGGGGTAGCTATGGCTACACCTTC
CASSWTGGSYGYTF
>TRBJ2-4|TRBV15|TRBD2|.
TGTGCCACCAGCAGACAAGGGACTAGCGGGAGTAGGAACATTCAGTACTTC
CATSRQGTSGSRNIQYF
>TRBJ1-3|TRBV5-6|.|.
TGTGCCAGCAGCTTGGGAACCGCAAACACCATATATTTT
CASSLGTANTIYF
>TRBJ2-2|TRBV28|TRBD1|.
TGTGCCAGCAGCCTGACACAGGGGGCGGCCGGGGAGCTGTTTTTT
CASSLTQGAAGELFF
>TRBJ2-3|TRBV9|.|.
TGTGCCAGCAGAAGGGACGTGGACACAGATACGCAGTATTTT
CASRRDVDTDTQYF
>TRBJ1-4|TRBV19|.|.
TGTGCCAGTAGGACCTTCGATGATGAAAAACTGTTTTTT
CASRTFDDEKLFF
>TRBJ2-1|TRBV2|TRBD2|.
TGTGCCAGCAGTGCCCTGGGACTAGCGGGAGTTCTAGTTGAGCAGTTCTTC
CASSALGLAGVLVEQFF
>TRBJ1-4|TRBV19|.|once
TGTGCCAGTAGTCCGAGGACCCTTGGGGAAAAACTGTTTTTT
CASSPRTLGEKLFF
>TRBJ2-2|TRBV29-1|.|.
TGCAGCCACCCAGGGAAAGTAGACACCGGGGAGCTGTTTTTT
CSHPGKVDTGELFF
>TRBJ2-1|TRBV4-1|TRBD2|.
TGCGCCAGCAGCCAAGATGCGGGCGGGAGGGCCTACAATGAGCAGTTCTTC
CASSQDAGGRAYNEQFF
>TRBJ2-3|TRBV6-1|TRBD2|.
TGTGCCAGCAGTGTCCAACTAGCGGGAGCTGGAGATACGCAGTATTTT
CASSVQLAGAGDTQYF
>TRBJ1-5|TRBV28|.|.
TGTGCCAGCAGTTCTGCTTGGGGGGATCAGCCCCAGCATTTT
CASSSAWGDQPQHF
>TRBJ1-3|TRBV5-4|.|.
TGTGCCAGCGGCGAGGGGAGTGGAAACACCATATATTTT
CASGEGSGNTIYF
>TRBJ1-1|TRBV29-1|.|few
TGCAGCGCCGCAGACAGATACACTGAAGCTTTCTTT
CSAADRYTEAFF
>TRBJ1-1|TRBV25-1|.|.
TGTGCCAGCACTGGGCGGGGGGTGAACACTGAAGCTTTCTTT
CASTGRGVNTEAFF
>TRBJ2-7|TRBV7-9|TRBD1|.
TGTGCCAGCAGCCGAACCGGGACAGGGCACCACGAGCAGTACTTC
CASSRTGTGHHEQYF
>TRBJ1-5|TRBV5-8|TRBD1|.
TGTGCCAGCAGCTTTGGGGCCGACAGGGGCAATCAGCCCCAGCATTTT
CASSFGADRGNQPQHF
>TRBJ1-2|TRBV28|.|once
TGTGCCAGCAGCTTTCTCCCAAGTGGCTACACCTTC
CASSFLPSGYTF
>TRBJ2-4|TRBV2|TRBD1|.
TGTGCCAGCAGTGAAGGAGGGACAGGGGGCTTCTCGAACATTCAGTACTTC
CASSEGGTGGFSNIQYF
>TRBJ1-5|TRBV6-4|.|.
TGTGCCAGCAGTGTCGGCCTCAATCAGCCCCAGCATTTT
CASSVGLNQPQHF
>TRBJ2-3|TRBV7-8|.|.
TGTGCCAGCAGCTTAGAACGGGGTTGGGCGTCAGATACGCAGTATTTT
CASSLERGWASDTQYF
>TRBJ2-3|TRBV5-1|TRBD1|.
TGCGCCAGCAGGGACAGGCTATTCACAGATACGCAGTATTTT
CASRDRLFTDTQYF
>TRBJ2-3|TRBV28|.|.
TGTGCCAGCAGTAGATCAGGGGAAGGGACCTACACAGATACGCAGTATTTT
CASSRSGEGTYTDTQYF
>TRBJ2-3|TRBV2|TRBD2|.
TGTGCCAGCAGTGCCCCGGGTGAGCGGGAGGCCCCGAATACGCAGTATTTT
CASSAPGEREAPNTQYF
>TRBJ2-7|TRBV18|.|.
TGTGCCAGCTCACCGGAGACAGGGAGGGTCGAGCAGTACTTC
CASSPETGRVEQYF
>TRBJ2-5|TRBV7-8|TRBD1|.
TGTGCCAGCAGCTTAGGCCTACTTCGGGACAGACTACAAGAGACCCAGTACTTC
CASSLGLLRDRLQETQYF